The clone carrying this TCR beta chain was observed many times. This specimen belongs to a study of T cells of healthy individuals. J was trimmed by 7 bases and V by 3 bases; bases with no gene match: 5. The germline gives CDR1 SNHLY, CDR2 FYNNEI. CDR3 length: 14 residues. Using its own MiXCR run on the 5' RACE reads, TCRdb lists one record per CDR3 protein. The data hold about 100,000 distinct CDR3 sequences, with 15% to 20% observed a single time. The origin of this receptor is a human donor in good health. This chain uses TRBV2 with TRBJ1-5; 8 bases are a match to TRBD1. CDR3 sequence: CASSDSGGRQPQHF. CDR3 in DNA: TGTGCCAGCAGTGATTCAGGGGGCCGGCAGCCCCAGCATTTT.